The clone carrying this TCR beta chain was counted a few times. The CDR3 has 13 amino acids. Germline CDR1 reads SGHTA; CDR2 reads FQGNSA. The V end lost 5 bases, the J end lost 9 bases, and 11 bases lay between the germline ends. The whole isolated RNA underwent reverse transcription, so sequencing captured expressed TCRB transcripts. TCRdb keeps only in-frame clones here, not all; method: immunoSEQ multiplex PCR. The table includes under 300,000 clones, about 8% detected once. This entry comes from a study of beta chain features in type 1 diabetes. Material: central memory CD4+ T cells from blood. The sequence came from a woman aged 18 to 35 in good health. The rearrangement uses TRBV7-2 and TRBJ1-6; D call uncertain. The chain's CDR3 is CASSTYSVSPLHF. The CDR3 DNA is TGTGCCAGCAGCACATACAGCGTTTCACCCCTCCACTTT.